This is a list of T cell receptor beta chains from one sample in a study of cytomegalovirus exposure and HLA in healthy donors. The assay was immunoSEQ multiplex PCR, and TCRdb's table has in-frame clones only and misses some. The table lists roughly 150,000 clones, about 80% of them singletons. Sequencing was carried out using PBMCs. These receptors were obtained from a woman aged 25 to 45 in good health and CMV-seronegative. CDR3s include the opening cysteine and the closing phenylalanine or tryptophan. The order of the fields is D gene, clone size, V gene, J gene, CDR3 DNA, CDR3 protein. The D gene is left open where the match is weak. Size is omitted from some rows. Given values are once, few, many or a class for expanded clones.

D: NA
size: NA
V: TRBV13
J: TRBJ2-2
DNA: TGTGCCAGCAGCTTAGAGGGCAGAAGGGGCACCGGGGAGCTGTTTTTT
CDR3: CASSLEGRRGTGELFF

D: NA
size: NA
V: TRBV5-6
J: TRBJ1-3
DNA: TGTGCCAGCTTGGACGTGCGGGGCTCTGGAAACACCATATATTTT
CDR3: CASLDVRGSGNTIYF

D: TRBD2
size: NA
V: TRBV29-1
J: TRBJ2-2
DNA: TGCAGCGCTGGACCCGGGGGGGCGGTCGGGGAGCTGTTTTTT
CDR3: CSAGPGGAVGELFF

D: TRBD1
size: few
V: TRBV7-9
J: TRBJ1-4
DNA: TGTGCCAGCAGGGGGCGACAGGGAAAACTGTTTTTT
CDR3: CASRGRQGKLFF

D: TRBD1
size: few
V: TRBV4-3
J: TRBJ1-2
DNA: TGCGCCAGCAGCCAGGCCTATACTAAAGGGACAGCCTCGCGGGTAGACTATGGCTACACCTTC
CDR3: CASSQAYTKGTASRVDYGYTF

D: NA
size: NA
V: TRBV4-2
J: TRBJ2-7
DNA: TGTGCCAGCAGCTTCCGTCCAGGGGACGAGCAGTACTTC
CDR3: CASSFRPGDEQYF

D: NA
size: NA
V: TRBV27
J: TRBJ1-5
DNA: TGTGCCAGCAGTTCGGAGGGAGTTCAGCCCCAGCATTTT
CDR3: CASSSEGVQPQHF

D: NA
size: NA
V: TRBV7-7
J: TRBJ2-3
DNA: TGTGCCAGCAGCTCCTCCGACACCACAGATACGCAGTATTTT
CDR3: CASSSSDTTDTQYF

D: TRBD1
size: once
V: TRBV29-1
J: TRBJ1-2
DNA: TGCAGCGTTGAAGGGGACAGGGGGAAGGGTGGCTACACCTTC
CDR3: CSVEGDRGKGGYTF

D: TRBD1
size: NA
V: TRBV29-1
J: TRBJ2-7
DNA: TGCAGCGTTGTTGGGGTCCTGGACAGGGTTGCCTACGAGCAGTACTTC
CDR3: CSVVGVLDRVAYEQYF

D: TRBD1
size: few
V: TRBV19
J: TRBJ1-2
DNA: TGTGCCAGTAGTGTCCTTGACAGGGACCGAGATGGCTACACCTTC
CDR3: CASSVLDRDRDGYTF

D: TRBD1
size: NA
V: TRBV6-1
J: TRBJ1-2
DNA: TGTGCCACCCAGGGGGACTATGGCTACACCTTC
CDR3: CATQGDYGYTF

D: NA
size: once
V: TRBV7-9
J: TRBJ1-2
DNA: TGTGCCAGCTCGCGGACCTCCGGGGGAAACTATGGCTACACCTTC
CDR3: CASSRTSGGNYGYTF

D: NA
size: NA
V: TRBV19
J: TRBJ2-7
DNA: TGTGCCAGTAGTATAGGCCTCGGAGCGAACCACGAGCAGTACTTC
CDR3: CASSIGLGANHEQYF

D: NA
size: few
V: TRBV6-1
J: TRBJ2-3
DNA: TGTGCCAGCAGTGAGGCTCTTCTCTCTACGCAGTATTTT
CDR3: CASSEALLSTQYF

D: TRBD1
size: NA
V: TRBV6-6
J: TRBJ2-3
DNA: TGTGCCAGCAGGCCCCGGGACAGGGGCACAGATACGCAGTATTTT
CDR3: CASRPRDRGTDTQYF

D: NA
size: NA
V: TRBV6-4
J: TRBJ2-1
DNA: TGTGCCAGCAGTGATCGGTCAGGGGGGTATGAGCAGTTCTTC
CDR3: CASSDRSGGYEQFF

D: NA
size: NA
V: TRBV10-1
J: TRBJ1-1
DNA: TGCGCCAGCAGTGAGTCGGGGGGGGACACTGAAGCTTTCTTT
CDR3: CASSESGGDTEAFF

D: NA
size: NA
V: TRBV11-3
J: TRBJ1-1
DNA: TGTGCCAGCAGCTTAGATTGGTCGGGGGAAACTTTCTTT
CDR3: CASSLDWSGETFF

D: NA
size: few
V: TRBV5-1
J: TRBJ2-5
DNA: TGCGCCAGCAGCTTGGGGGTAGGGGCAGAGACCCAGTACTTC
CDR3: CASSLGVGAETQYF

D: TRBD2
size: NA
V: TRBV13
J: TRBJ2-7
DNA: TGTGCCAGCAGCCCCTACCAACGGACTAGCGGGAGGGCCCTCCCTGGCGAGCAGTACTTC
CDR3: CASSPYQRTSGRALPGEQYF

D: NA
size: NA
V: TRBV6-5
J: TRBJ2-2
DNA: TGTGCCAGCAGTTCGGGAGTGAACACCGGGGAGCTGTTTTTT
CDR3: CASSSGVNTGELFF

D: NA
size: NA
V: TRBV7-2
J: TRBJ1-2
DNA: TGTGCCAGCAGCTTAGCGGCAGTTCCCCGCTATGGCTACACCTTC
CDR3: CASSLAAVPRYGYTF

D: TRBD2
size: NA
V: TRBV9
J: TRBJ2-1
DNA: TGTGCCAGCAGCATAGGACTAGCGCAGGACAATGAGCAGTTCTTC
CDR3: CASSIGLAQDNEQFF

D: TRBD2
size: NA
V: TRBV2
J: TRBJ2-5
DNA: TGTGCCAGCTCCGGGACTAGCGGCCAGGGGGCCCAGTACTTC
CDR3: CASSGTSGQGAQYF

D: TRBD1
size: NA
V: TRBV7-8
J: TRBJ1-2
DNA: TGTGCCAGCAGCGCGGACAGGGGCGATGGCTACACCTTC
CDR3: CASSADRGDGYTF

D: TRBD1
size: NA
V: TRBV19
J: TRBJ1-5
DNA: TGTGCCATCCGCCCCAGGGGGAGGCATCAGCCCCAGCATTTT
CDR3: CAIRPRGRHQPQHF

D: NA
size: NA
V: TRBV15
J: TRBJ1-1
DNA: TGTGCCACCTCACAGTCCTTAATGAACACTGAAGCTTTCTTT
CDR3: CATSQSLMNTEAFF

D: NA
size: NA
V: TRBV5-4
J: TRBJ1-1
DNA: TGTGCCAGCAGCTTGCCAGGCTACACGAACACTGAAGCTTTCTTT
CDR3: CASSLPGYTNTEAFF

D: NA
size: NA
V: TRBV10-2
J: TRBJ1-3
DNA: TGCGCCAGCGGGGGGGGCAGGCCCAACTCTGGAAACACCATATATTTT
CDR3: CASGGGRPNSGNTIYF

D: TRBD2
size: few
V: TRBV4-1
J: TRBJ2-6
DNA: TGCGCCAGCAGCCATCGACTAGCGGGGGGCTCTGGGGCCAACGTCCTGACTTTC
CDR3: CASSHRLAGGSGANVLTF

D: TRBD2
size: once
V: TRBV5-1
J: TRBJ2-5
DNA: TGCGCCAGCAGCTTGGCCCGCACTAGCGGGGCGGAGACCCAGTACTTC
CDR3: CASSLARTSGAETQYF

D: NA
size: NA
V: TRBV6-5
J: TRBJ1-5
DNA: TGTGCCAGCAGCCAACGGGGGGGTCAGCCCCAGCATTTT
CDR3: CASSQRGGQPQHF

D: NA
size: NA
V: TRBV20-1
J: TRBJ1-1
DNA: TGCAGTGCTAGTGATGACGGGGAAGCTTTCTTT
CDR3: CSASDDGEAFF

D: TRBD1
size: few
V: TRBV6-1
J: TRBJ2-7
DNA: TGTGCCAGCAGGGGGACAGGGGAGGAGAACGAGCAGTACTTC
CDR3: CASRGTGEENEQYF

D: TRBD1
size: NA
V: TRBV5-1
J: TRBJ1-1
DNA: TGCGCCAGCAGCTTCAAGGGACAGGGGATCCTGAACACTGAAGCTTTCTTT
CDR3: CASSFKGQGILNTEAFF

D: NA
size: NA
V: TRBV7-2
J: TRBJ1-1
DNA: TGTGCCAGCATCCCCGGGGGATCTGAAGCTTTCTTT
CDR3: CASIPGGSEAFF

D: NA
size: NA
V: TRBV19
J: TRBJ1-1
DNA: TGTGCCAGTAGTATAGATCGTCCGTTGAACACTGAAGCTTTCTTT
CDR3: CASSIDRPLNTEAFF

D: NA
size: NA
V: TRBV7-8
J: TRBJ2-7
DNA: TGTGCCAGCAGCTTTTGGACAGACTACGAGCAGTACTTC
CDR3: CASSFWTDYEQYF

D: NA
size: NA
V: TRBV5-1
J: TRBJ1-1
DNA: TGCGCCAGCAGCTTGGACAGGGTTGGCGCTGAAGCTTTCTTT
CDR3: CASSLDRVGAEAFF

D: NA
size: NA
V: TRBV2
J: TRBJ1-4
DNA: TGTGCCAGCAGTGAAAATTCGGAAAAACTGTTTTTT
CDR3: CASSENSEKLFF

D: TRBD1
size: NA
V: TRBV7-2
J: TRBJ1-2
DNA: TGTGCCAGCAGCCCAACAGGGGCCTATGGCTACACCTTC
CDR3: CASSPTGAYGYTF